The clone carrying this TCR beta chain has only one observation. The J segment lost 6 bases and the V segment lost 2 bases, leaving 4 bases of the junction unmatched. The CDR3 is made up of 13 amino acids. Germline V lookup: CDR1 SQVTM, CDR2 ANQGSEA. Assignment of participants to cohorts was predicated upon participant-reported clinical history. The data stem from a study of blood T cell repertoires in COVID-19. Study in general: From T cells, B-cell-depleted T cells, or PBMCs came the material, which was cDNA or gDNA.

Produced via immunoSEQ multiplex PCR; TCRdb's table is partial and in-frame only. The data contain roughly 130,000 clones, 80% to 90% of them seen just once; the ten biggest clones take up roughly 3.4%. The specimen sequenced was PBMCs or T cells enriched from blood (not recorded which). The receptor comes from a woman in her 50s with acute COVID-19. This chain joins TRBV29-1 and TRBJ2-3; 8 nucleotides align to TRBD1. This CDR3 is CSVEPRGLDTQYF. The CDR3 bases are TGCAGCGTTGAACCCAGGGGGCTTGATACGCAGTATTTT.